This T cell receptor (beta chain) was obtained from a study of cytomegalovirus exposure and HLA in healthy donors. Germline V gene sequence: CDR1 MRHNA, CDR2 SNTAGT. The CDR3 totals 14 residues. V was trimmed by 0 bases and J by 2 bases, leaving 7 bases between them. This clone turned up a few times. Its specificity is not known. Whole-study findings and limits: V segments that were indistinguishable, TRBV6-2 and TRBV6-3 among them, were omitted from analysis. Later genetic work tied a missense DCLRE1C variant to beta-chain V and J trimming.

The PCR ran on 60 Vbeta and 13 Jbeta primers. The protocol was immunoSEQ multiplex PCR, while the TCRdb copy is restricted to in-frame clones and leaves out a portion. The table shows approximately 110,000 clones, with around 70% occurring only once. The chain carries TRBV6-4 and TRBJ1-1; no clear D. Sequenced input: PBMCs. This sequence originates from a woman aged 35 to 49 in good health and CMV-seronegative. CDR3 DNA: TGTGCCAGCAGTGACTCTCCGGGAAACACTGAAGCTTTCTTT. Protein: CASSDSPGNTEAFF.